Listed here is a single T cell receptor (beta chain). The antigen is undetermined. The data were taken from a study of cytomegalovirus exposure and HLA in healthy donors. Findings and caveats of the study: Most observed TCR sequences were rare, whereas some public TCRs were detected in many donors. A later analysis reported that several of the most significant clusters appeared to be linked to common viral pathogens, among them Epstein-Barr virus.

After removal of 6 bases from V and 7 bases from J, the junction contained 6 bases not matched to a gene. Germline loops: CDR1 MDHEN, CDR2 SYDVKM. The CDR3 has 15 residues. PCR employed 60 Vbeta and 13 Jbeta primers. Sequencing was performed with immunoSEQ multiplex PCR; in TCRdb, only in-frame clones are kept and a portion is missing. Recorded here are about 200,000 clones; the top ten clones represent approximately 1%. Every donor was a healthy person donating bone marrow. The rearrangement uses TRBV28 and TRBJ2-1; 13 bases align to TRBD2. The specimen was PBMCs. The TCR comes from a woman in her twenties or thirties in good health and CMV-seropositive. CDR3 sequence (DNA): TGTGCCAGCAGCCATGGGACTAGCGGGGCTAATGAGCAGTTCTTC. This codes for CASSHGTSGANEQFF.